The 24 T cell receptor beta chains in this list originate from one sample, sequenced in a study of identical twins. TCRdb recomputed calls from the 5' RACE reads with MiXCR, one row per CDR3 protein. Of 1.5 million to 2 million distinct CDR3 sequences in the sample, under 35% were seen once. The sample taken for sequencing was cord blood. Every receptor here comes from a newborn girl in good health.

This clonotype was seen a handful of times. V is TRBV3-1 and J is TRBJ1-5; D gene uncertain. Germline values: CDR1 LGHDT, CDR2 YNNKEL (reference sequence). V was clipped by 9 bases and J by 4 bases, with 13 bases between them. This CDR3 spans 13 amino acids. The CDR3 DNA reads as TGTGCCAGAGGAGCAAGGGTAAATCAGCCCCAGCATTTT. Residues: CARGARVNQPQHF.

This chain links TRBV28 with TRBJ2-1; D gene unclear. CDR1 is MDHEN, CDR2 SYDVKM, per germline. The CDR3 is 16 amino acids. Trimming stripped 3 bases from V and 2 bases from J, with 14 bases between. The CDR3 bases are TGTGCCAGCAGTTTTAATCGACTGTTACCCTACAATGAGCAGTTCTTC. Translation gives CASSFNRLLPYNEQFF.

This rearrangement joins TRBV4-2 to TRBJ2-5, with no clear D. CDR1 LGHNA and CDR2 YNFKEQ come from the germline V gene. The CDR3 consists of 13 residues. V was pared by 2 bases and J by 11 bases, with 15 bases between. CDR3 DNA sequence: TGTGCCAGCAGCCAAAGGCAGTCAAATGAGCAGTACTTC. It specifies CASSQRQSNEQYF.

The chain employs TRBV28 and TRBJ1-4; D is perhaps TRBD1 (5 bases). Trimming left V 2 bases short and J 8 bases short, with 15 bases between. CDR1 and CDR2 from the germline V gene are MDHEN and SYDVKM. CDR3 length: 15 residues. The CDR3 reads CASSLVSGPGEKLFF. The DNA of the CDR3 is TGTGCCAGCAGTTTAGTCTCAGGGCCTGGCGAAAAACTGTTTTTT.

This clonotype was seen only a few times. CDR3 nucleotide sequence: TGTGCCAGCAGCTCATTAGGCGGGCTTAACACCGGGGAGCTGTTTTTT. This sequence encodes CASSSLGGLNTGELFF. V is TRBV7-4 and J is TRBJ2-2; D possibly corresponds to TRBD2 (5 bases). The CDR3 totals 16 residues. Trimming stripped 4 bases from V and 2 bases from J, with 14 bases between. Per the germline V gene, CDR1 is SGHVT and CDR2 is SQSDAQ.

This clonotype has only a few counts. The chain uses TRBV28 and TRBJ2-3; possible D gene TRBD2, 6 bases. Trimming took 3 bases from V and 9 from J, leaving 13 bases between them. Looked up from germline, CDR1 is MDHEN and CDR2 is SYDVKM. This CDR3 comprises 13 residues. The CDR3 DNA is TGTGCCAGCAGTTTGGCCCGACTAGTCACGCAGTATTTT. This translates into CASSLARLVTQYF.

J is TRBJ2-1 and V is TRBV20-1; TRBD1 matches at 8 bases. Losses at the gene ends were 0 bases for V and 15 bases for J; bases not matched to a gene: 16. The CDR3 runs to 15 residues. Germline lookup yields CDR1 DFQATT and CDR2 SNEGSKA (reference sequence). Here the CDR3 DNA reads TGCAGTGCTAGAGACCGGGACAGGTCCTACAATGAGTGGTTCTTC. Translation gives CSARDRDRSYNEWFF.

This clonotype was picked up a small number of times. The CDR3 protein is CASSGNRVENIQYF. The CDR3 DNA is TGTGCCAGCAGTGGGAACAGGGTGGAAAACATTCAGTACTTC. The rearrangement links TRBV6-1 to TRBJ2-4, with D perhaps matching TRBD1 (6 bases). This CDR3 is 14 amino acids long. The germline CDR1 and CDR2 sequences are MNHNS and SASEGT. V lost 4 bases and J lost 5, with 12 bases in between.

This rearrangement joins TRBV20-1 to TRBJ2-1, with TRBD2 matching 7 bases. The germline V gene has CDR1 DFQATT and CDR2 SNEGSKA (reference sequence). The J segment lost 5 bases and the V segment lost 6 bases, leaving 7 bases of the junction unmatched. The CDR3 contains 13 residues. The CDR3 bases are TGCAGTGCCGTGGACGCGGGAGACAATGAGCAGTTCTTC. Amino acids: CSAVDAGDNEQFF.

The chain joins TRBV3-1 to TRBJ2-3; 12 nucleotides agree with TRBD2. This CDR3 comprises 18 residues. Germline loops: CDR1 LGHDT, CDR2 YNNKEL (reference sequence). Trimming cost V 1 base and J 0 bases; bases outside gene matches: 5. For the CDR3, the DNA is TGTGCCAGCAGCCAAGGGACTAGCGGGGTCCCTAGCACAGATACGCAGTATTTT. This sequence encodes CASSQGTSGVPSTDTQYF.

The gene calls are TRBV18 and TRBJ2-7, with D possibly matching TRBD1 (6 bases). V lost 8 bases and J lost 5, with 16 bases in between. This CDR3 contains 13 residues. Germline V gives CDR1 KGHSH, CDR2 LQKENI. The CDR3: CASRWQGINEQYF. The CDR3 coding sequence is TGTGCCAGCCGGTGGCAGGGGATTAACGAGCAGTACTTC.

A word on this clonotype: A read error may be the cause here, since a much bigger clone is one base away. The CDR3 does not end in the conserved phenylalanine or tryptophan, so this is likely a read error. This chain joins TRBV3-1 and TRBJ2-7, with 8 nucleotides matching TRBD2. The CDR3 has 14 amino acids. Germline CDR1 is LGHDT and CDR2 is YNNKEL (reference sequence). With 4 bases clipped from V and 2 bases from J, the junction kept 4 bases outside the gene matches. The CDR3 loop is CASSPGLGAYEQYL. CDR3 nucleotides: TGTGCCAGCAGCCCGGGACTAGGGGCCTACGAGCAGTACCTC.

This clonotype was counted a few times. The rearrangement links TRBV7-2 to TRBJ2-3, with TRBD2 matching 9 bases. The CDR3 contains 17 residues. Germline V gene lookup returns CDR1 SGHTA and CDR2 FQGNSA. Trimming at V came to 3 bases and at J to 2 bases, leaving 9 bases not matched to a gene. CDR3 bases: TGTGCCAGCAGCTTTAAGAGACTAGCGGCATCCACAGATACGCAGTATTTT. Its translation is CASSFKRLAASTDTQYF.

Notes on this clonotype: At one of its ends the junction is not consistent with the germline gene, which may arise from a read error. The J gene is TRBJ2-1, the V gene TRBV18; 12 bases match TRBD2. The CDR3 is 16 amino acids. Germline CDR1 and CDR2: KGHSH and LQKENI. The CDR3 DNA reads TGTGCCAGCTCACCCCTAGCGGGAGGGTCCTACAATGTGCAGTTCTTC. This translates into CASSPLAGGSYNVQFF.

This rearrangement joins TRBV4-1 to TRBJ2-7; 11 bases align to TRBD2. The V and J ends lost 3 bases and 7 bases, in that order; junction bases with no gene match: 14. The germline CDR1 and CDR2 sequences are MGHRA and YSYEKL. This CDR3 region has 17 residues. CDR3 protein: CASSQPTSGSSYNEQYF. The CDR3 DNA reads TGCGCCAGCAGCCAGCCTACTAGCGGGAGCTCCTACAATGAGCAGTACTTC.

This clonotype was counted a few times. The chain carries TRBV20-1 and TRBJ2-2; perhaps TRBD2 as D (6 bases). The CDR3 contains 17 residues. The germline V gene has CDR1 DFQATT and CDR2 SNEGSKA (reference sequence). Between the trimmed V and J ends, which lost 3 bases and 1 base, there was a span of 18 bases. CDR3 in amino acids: CSASATSGTLNTGELFF. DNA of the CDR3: TGCAGTGCTAGCGCTACCTCCGGGACTTTGAACACCGGGGAGCTGTTTTTT.

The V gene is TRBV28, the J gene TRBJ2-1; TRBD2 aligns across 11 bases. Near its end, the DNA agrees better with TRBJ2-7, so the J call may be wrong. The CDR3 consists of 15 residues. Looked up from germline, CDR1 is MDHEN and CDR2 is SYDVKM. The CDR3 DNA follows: TGTGCCAGCAGCCAGACTAGCGGGATCTTTGGTGAGCAGTACTTC. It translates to CASSQTSGIFGEQYF.

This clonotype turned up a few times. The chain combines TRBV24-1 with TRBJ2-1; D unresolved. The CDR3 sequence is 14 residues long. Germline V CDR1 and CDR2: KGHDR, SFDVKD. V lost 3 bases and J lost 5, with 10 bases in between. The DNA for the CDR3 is TGTGCCACCAGTGATCCCGCGATCCACAATGAGCAGTTCTTC. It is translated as CATSDPAIHNEQFF.

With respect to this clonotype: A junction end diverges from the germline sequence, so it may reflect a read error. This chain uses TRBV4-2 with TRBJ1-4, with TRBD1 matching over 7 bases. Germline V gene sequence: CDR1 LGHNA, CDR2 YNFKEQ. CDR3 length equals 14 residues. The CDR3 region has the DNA TGTGCCAGCAACCAAGAGGGGGCGATAGAAAAACTGTTTTTT. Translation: CASNQEGAIEKLFF.

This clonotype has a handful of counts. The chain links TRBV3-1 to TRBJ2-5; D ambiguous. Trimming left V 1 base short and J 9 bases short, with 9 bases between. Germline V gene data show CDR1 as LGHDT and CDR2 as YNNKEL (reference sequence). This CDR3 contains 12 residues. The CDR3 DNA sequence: TGTGCCAGCAGCCAAGGCCCCACGTCCCAGTACTTC. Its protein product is CASSQGPTSQYF.

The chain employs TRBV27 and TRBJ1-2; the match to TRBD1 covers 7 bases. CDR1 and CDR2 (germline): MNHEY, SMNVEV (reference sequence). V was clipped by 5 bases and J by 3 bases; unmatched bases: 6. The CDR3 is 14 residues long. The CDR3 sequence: CASSHRQGDYGYTF. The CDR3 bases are TGTGCCAGCAGTCACCGACAGGGCGACTATGGCTACACCTTC.

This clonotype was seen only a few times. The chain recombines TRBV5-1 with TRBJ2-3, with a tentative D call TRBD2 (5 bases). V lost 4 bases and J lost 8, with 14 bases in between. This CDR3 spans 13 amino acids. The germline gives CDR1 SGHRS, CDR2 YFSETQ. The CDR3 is CASSPTSLGTQYF. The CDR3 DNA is TGCGCCAGCAGCCCAACTAGTTTGGGTACGCAGTATTTT.

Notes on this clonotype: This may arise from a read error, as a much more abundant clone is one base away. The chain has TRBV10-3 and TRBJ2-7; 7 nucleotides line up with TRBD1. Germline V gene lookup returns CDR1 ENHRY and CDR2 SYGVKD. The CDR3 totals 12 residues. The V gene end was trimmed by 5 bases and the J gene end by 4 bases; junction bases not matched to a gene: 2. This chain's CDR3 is CAISSQGYEQYF. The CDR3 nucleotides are TGTGCCATCAGTTCACAGGGGTACGAGCAGTACTTC.

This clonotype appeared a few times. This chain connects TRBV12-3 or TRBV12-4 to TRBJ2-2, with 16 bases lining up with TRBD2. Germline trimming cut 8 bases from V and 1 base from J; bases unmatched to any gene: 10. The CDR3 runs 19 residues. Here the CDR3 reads CASYPWGLAGGRNTGELFF. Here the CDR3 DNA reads TGTGCCAGCTACCCCTGGGGACTAGCGGGGGGGAGGAACACCGGGGAGCTGTTTTTT.